These T cell receptor beta chains were read from a single sample in a study of shared clonotypes between healthy human individuals. Profiling relied on immunoSEQ multiplex PCR, and the TCRdb table lists in-frame clones only, not all of them. The table shows some 2.1 million clones, with 85% to 95% occurring only once. The sequencing sample was made of naive CD8+ T cells sorted from blood. Every receptor here comes from a man younger than 35 in good health. Each CDR3 is given with its conserved first and last residue. The D gene is left open where the match is weak. The size entry is marked missing in some rows and otherwise reads once, few, many or a size class.

NA	NA	TRBJ2-3	TRBV9	TGTGCCAGCAGCGTAGTGACGGCAGATACGCAGTATTTT	CASSVVTADTQYF
NA	NA	TRBJ2-5	TRBV28	TGTGCCAGCAGTTTTTGGGTCGAAGAGACCCAGTACTTC	CASSFWVEETQYF
TRBD1	once	TRBJ2-1	TRBV7-9	TGTGCCAGCTCAATAACCGGGACAGGGAGTTTCAATGAGCAGTTCTTC	CASSITGTGSFNEQFF
NA	NA	TRBJ1-1	TRBV2	TGTGCCAGCAGTTATGGATCCAACACTGAAGCTTTCTTT	CASSYGSNTEAFF
TRBD1	NA	TRBJ2-7	TRBV27	TGTGCCAGCAGTCCTGGGACAGGCTACGAGCAGTACTTC	CASSPGTGYEQYF
NA	once	TRBJ2-7	TRBV4-3	TGCGCCAGCAGCCAGCATGGACGGTCGAACTACGAGCAGTACTTC	CASSQHGRSNYEQYF
TRBD1	NA	TRBJ1-2	TRBV7-9	TGTGCCAGCAGCTTGTCGAAGGGGGCGGTAGGCTACACCTTC	CASSLSKGAVGYTF
TRBD2	NA	TRBJ2-1	TRBV4-3	TGCGCCAGCAGCCAAGAGTGGGTAGCGGGAGAGGGCAATGAGCAGTTCTTC	CASSQEWVAGEGNEQFF
NA	NA	TRBJ2-5	TRBV28	TGTGCCAGCAGTTTCTCCTTAGGGGGTTACCAAGAGACCCAGTACTTC	CASSFSLGGYQETQYF
TRBD1	NA	TRBJ1-6	TRBV27	TGTGCCAGCACCTCGGGACAGGGGAATTCACCCCTCCACTTT	CASTSGQGNSPLHF
TRBD2	NA	TRBJ2-1	TRBV27	TGTGCCAGCAGTACACTAGCGGGGGCCCCCTACAATGAGCAGTTCTTC	CASSTLAGAPYNEQFF
NA	NA	TRBJ2-7	TRBV7-7	TGTGCTAGCAGGAGCTTACGGGGGACAGATACCTACGAGCAGTACTTC	CASRSLRGTDTYEQYF
NA	NA	TRBJ2-7	TRBV4-1	TGCGCCAGCAGCCAGGGGACTTTGGAGGGCGAGCAGTACTTC	CASSQGTLEGEQYF
TRBD2	NA	TRBJ2-3	TRBV10-1	TGCGCCAGCAGTGAGTTGGCTAGCGGGATGAATGAAGATACGCAGTATTTT	CASSELASGMNEDTQYF
TRBD1	NA	TRBJ2-7	TRBV10-2	TGCGCCACAAAGGTAGAGGGGGCTAGCTCCTACGAGCAGTACTTC	CATKVEGASSYEQYF
NA	NA	TRBJ2-7	TRBV5-6	TGTGCCAGCAGCCCTTATGATATGAACTACGAGCAGTACTTC	CASSPYDMNYEQYF
NA	NA	TRBJ2-5	TRBV2	TGTGCCAGTCCTCAGGGCAGGGAGGTCGGAGAGACCCAGTACTTC	CASPQGREVGETQYF
TRBD1	NA	TRBJ1-4	TRBV25-1	TGTGCCAGCAGGGGTGGGGGACAGGACAACCAAAATGAAAAACTGTTTTTT	CASRGGGQDNQNEKLFF
NA	NA	TRBJ2-7	TRBV11-1	TGTGCCAGCAGTGATTTGGGGGGGCACTACGAGCAGTACTTC	CASSDLGGHYEQYF
NA	NA	TRBJ2-7	TRBV5-6	TGTGCCAGCAGCTTGGTGGCGAACCGACTAAAAGGTCACGAGCAGTACTTC	CASSLVANRLKGHEQYF
TRBD1	once	TRBJ2-3	TRBV5-1	TGCGCCAGCAGCTTGGCGGCGACAGGGAGCACAGATACGCAGTATTTT	CASSLAATGSTDTQYF
NA	NA	TRBJ2-2	TRBV29-1	TGCAGCGGGGCCCTTAAGGCGAACACCGGGGAGCTGTTTTTT	CSGALKANTGELFF
NA	NA	TRBJ2-3	TRBV30	TGTGCCTGGAGTGCTGCAGGGCCCACAGATACGCAGTATTTT	CAWSAAGPTDTQYF
TRBD2	NA	TRBJ2-3	TRBV5-6	TGTGCCAGCAGCCGGTGGACTAGCGGGGGAAACACAGATACGCAGTATTTT	CASSRWTSGGNTDTQYF
NA	NA	TRBJ2-5	TRBV7-9	TGTGCCAGCAGCCCCGGTGAGGGGCCGCACCAAGAGACCCAGTACTTC	CASSPGEGPHQETQYF
NA	NA	TRBJ1-5	TRBV9	TGTGCCAGCAGCGTACCCCCCGGGGGGCCAAGCAATCAGCCCCAGCATTTT	CASSVPPGGPSNQPQHF
TRBD2	once	TRBJ2-5	TRBV19	TGTGCCAGTAGTATAGTGGGGGGGTATAACAAAGAGACCCAGTACTTC	CASSIVGGYNKETQYF
TRBD1	NA	TRBJ1-2	TRBV2	TGTGCCAGCAGTGAAGGGACAGGGGGCACCTATGGCTACACCTTC	CASSEGTGGTYGYTF
NA	NA	TRBJ2-1	TRBV7-8	TGTGCCAGCAGCTCGGGAAGCGTTTCCTACAATGAGCAGTTCTTC	CASSSGSVSYNEQFF
NA	once	TRBJ2-7	TRBV7-9	TGTGCCAGCAGCTTAGTTCAGGCCATGGACTACGAGCAGTACTTC	CASSLVQAMDYEQYF
TRBD2	NA	TRBJ2-7	TRBV5-4	TGTGCCAGCAGCTTTGGGACTAGCGGGAGCTACGAGCAGTACTTC	CASSFGTSGSYEQYF
TRBD1	once	TRBJ2-7	TRBV9	TGTGCCAGCAGCGTAGAAGCAGGGGGTGGGCAATTCTACGAGCAGTACTTC	CASSVEAGGGQFYEQYF
TRBD1	NA	TRBJ1-4	TRBV27	TGTGCCAGCAGTCAACAGGGGGTCCTGACTAATGAAAAACTGTTTTTT	CASSQQGVLTNEKLFF
NA	NA	TRBJ1-5	TRBV19	TGTGCCAGTAGTATAGATCCCGGAGTGCGGCCCCAGCATTTT	CASSIDPGVRPQHF
TRBD1	once	TRBJ2-7	TRBV11-3	TGTGCCAGCAGCTCTGACAGGGACGGAGGCGAGCAGTACTTC	CASSSDRDGGEQYF
NA	NA	TRBJ2-1	TRBV7-7	TGTGCTAGCAGCTTAGCTCCGGGCCTCGACAATGAGCAGTTCTTC	CASSLAPGLDNEQFF
NA	NA	TRBJ1-1	TRBV9	TGTGCCAGCAGCACGGGAGGGGAAACTGAAGCTTTCTTT	CASSTGGETEAFF
NA	NA	TRBJ1-4	TRBV5-8	TGTGCCAGCAGCTTGGTCGTGAAGGAAAAACTGTTTTTT	CASSLVVKEKLFF
NA	NA	TRBJ1-2	TRBV19	TGTGCCAGTAAGCCCTCCGTTGATTATGGCTACACCTTC	CASKPSVDYGYTF
TRBD1	NA	TRBJ2-1	TRBV5-6	TGTGCCAGCAGGACCGCCGGGACAGGGGGCTACAATGAGCAGTTCTTC	CASRTAGTGGYNEQFF
NA	NA	TRBJ1-2	TRBV6-1	TGTGCCAGCAGTGCCACAGGTGCGGGTGGCTACACCTTC	CASSATGAGGYTF
TRBD1	NA	TRBJ2-2	TRBV30	TGTGCCTGGAGTACAGGGGCACTGAACACCGGGGAGCTGTTTTTT	CAWSTGALNTGELFF
NA	NA	TRBJ2-2	TRBV11-3	TGTGCCAGCAGCTTAGAGTATTGGGAGGAATCGGCCGCCGGGGAGCTGTTTTTT	CASSLEYWEESAAGELFF
NA	NA	TRBJ1-2	TRBV6-5	TGTGCCAGCAGTTACCGGGGGCAGGGCTATGGCTACACCTTC	CASSYRGQGYGYTF
TRBD2	NA	TRBJ2-7	TRBV7-9	TGTGCCAGCAGCTTAGTCCGAACCCCGGGGGGTTCCGAGCAGTACTTC	CASSLVRTPGGSEQYF
TRBD2	NA	TRBJ2-1	TRBV9	TGTGCCAGCACCCTAGGCGGGGGGGCTAACAATGAGCAGTTCTTC	CASTLGGGANNEQFF
NA	NA	TRBJ2-7	TRBV11-2	TGTGCCAGCAGCTTAGAACCGGACAGCCGAAGGTGGTACGAGCAGTACTTC	CASSLEPDSRRWYEQYF
NA	NA	TRBJ1-1	TRBV6-5	TGTGCCAGCAGTTACTGGGAAGAGAGTGAAGCTTTCTTT	CASSYWEESEAFF
NA	NA	TRBJ2-7	TRBV4-3	TGCGCCAGCAGCCAAGATTTAGCACCCCCTTACGAGCAGTACTTC	CASSQDLAPPYEQYF
TRBD2	once	TRBJ2-1	TRBV7-8	TGTGCCAGCAGCATCGGACTAGCGGACAATGAGCAGTTCTTC	CASSIGLADNEQFF
NA	NA	TRBJ2-7	TRBV5-1	TGCGCCAGCAGCTTGGCACAGACCTCGAGCCACGAGCAGTACTTC	CASSLAQTSSHEQYF
TRBD1	NA	TRBJ2-2	TRBV19	TGTGCCAGTAGTACCGACAGGGAAGGTACCGGGGAGCTGTTTTTT	CASSTDREGTGELFF
NA	NA	TRBJ2-2	TRBV29-1	TGCAGCGTTGAAGGACACGCGAACACCGGGGAGCTGTTTTTT	CSVEGHANTGELFF